One sample yielded the 29 T cell receptor beta chains listed below, sequenced in a study of T-cell memory formation after mild COVID-19. TCRdb itself ran the 5' RACE reads through MiXCR, one entry per CDR3 protein. Among around 530,000 distinct CDR3 sequences listed, 20% to 25% were seen once. Sequencing used PBMCs or a T cell subset sorted from them (not recorded which). These receptors came from an adult woman who had mild COVID-19 (a few samples of this study predate the infection). Cell type and time point are not known.

Only a few counts were recorded for this clonotype. V gene TRBV20-1 combines with J gene TRBJ2-1; 9 bases are shared with TRBD2. Germline V gene sequence: CDR1 DFQATT, CDR2 SNEGSKA (reference sequence). There are 14 residues in the CDR3. V was pared by 3 bases and J by 7 bases, with 7 bases of the junction left unmatched. The CDR3 protein is CSASSGRRGNEQFF. CDR3 in DNA: TGCAGTGCTAGTAGCGGGAGAAGAGGGAATGAGCAGTTCTTC.

The V gene is TRBV29-1, the J gene TRBJ2-7; TRBD2 matches at 10 bases. After removal of 4 bases from V and 0 bases from J, the junction contained 12 bases not matched to a gene. This CDR3 is 17 amino acids long. Germline V lookup: CDR1 SQVTM, CDR2 ANQGSEA. The CDR3 DNA sequence: TGCAGCGTTGCCCAATGGCGGACTAGCGGAAGCTCCTACGAGCAGTACTTC. Translated, it gives CSVAQWRTSGSSYEQYF.

V is TRBV5-5 and J is TRBJ1-1; unclear D gene. V was trimmed by 3 bases and J by 7 bases, leaving 22 bases between them. Per germline, CDR1 SGHKS and CDR2 YYEKEE (reference sequence). The CDR3 sequence is 16 residues long. The CDR3 here is CASSSRWGWYNSEAFF. In nucleotides, the CDR3 is TGTGCCAGCAGCTCCCGGTGGGGATGGTACAATAGTGAAGCTTTCTTT.

This sequence joins TRBV4-1 and TRBJ2-7; the D gene is possibly TRBD1 (5 bases). The CDR3 loop spans 13 amino acids. Germline-derived CDR1 and CDR2 are MGHRA and YSYEKL. V lost 4 bases and J 3 bases, leaving 10 bases between the germline ends. The CDR3 sequence is CASSRTGVYEQYF. Written as DNA, the CDR3 is TGCGCCAGCAGCCGTACAGGCGTCTACGAGCAGTACTTC.

The chain employs TRBV29-1 and TRBJ1-2, with a weak D call TRBD1 (6 bases). The CDR3 covers 13 residues. The germline gives CDR1 SQVTM, CDR2 ANQGSEA. V was cut by 6 bases and J by 0 bases, with 11 bases left in between. The CDR3 region has the DNA TGCAGCGTGGGGGACACCGCTAACTATGGCTACACCTTC. Encoded protein: CSVGDTANYGYTF.

This clonotype showed up just a few times. The V gene is TRBV5-1, the J gene TRBJ1-4, with TRBD1 matching over 8 bases. The CDR3 spans 14 residues. Trimming removed 4 bases from V and 7 bases from J; junction bases left unmatched: 6. Per germline, CDR1 SGHRS and CDR2 YFSETQ. This CDR3 reads CASSPTGVVEKLFF. CDR3 DNA sequence: TGCGCCAGCAGCCCGACAGGGGTAGTTGAAAAACTGTTTTTT.

This chain connects TRBV7-8 to TRBJ1-2, with D possibly being TRBD1 (6 bases). CDR1 is SGHVS, CDR2 FQNEAQ, per germline. The V and J ends lost 0 bases and 4 bases respectively, with 12 bases between them. This CDR3 is built from 15 residues. DNA for the CDR3: TGTGCCAGCAGCTTAGCGCCGGGGGGGCCCTATGGCTACACCTTC. Its translation is CASSLAPGGPYGYTF.

The gene calls are TRBV3-1 and TRBJ1-2, with 7 bases fitting TRBD1. Germline trimming cut 6 bases from V and 7 bases from J; bases unmatched to any gene: 5. This CDR3 is built from 12 residues. In germline, CDR1 is LGHDT, CDR2 YNNKEL (reference sequence). CDR3: CASSRDRTGYTF. The CDR3 bases are TGTGCCAGCAGTCGGGACAGAACTGGCTACACCTTC. Together with reference TRBV3-1 and TRBJ1-2, the CDR3 gives the full variable domain: DTAVSQTPKYLVTQMGNDKSIKCEQNLGHDTMYWYKQDSKKFLKIMFSYNNKELIINETVPNRFSPKSPDKAHLNLHINSLELGDSAVYFCASSRDRTGYTFGSGTRLTVV.

This clonotype was observed many times. CDR3 amino acids: CASRLGNQPQHF. The CDR3 DNA sequence: TGTGCCAGCAGATTAGGGAATCAGCCCCAGCATTTT. This rearrangement joins TRBV6-2 or TRBV6-3 to TRBJ1-5; no definite D call. Germline lookup yields CDR1 MNHEY and CDR2 SVGEGT. CDR3 length: 12 residues. Trimming shortened V by 6 bases and J by 4 bases, and 7 bases separated the two germline ends.

The CDR3 DNA reads as TGCAGTGCTAGAGATGACCTGGCTTTCTTT. This codes for CSARDDLAFF. V and J are TRBV20-1 and TRBJ1-1; D ambiguous. This CDR3 region has 10 residues. Germline V gene sequence: CDR1 DFQATT, CDR2 SNEGSKA (reference sequence). Trimming shortened V by 0 bases and J by 11 bases, and 7 bases separated the two germline ends.

In this sample, this clonotype turned up a few times. The chain combines TRBV4-1 with TRBJ2-7, with TRBD1 as a possible D gene (5 bases). This CDR3 contains 15 residues. Looked up from germline, CDR1 is MGHRA and CDR2 is YSYEKL. Trimming shortened V by 3 bases and J by 1 base, and 13 bases separated the two germline ends. CDR3 protein: CASSHREGVSYEQYF. For the CDR3, the DNA is TGCGCCAGCAGCCACCGTGAAGGGGTTTCCTACGAGCAGTACTTC.

This clonotype appeared a few times. V is TRBV7-9 and J is TRBJ1-4; no definite D call. The germline CDR1 and CDR2 sequences are SEHNR and FQNEAQ (reference sequence). The V end was cut by 0 bases, the J end by 2 bases, with 1 base between. This CDR3 is built from 13 residues. The CDR3 region has the DNA TGTGCCAGCAGCTTAGCGACTAATGAAAAACTGTTTTTT. As protein: CASSLATNEKLFF. Full variable domain (missing parts from reference TRBV7-9 and TRBJ1-4): DTGVSQNPRHKITKRGQNVTFRCDPISEHNRLYWYRQTLGQGPEFLTYFQNEAQLEKSRLLSDRFSAERPKGSFSTLEIQRTEQGDSAMYLCASSLATNEKLFFGSGTQLSVL.

The chain has TRBV5-1 and TRBJ2-1; a possible D gene is TRBD2 (7 bases). CDR1 and CDR2 (germline): SGHRS, YFSETQ. The V and J ends lost 1 base and 6 bases respectively, with 14 bases between them. The length of the CDR3 is 15 residues. CDR3: CASSLRWEGGNEQFF. CDR3 in DNA: TGCGCCAGCAGCTTGCGGTGGGAGGGGGGCAATGAGCAGTTCTTC.

The rearrangement links TRBV5-1 to TRBJ1-1; D may be TRBD1 (6 bases). Germline lookup yields CDR1 SGHRS and CDR2 YFSETQ. Trimming pared 4 bases from V and 3 bases from J, leaving 10 bases between. This CDR3 region has 13 residues. As DNA, the CDR3 is TGCGCCAGCAGCCCACAGGGCCACACTGAAGCTTTCTTT. Translated: CASSPQGHTEAFF.

This clonotype was seen ten or more times. The chain carries TRBV5-1 and TRBJ2-5; perhaps TRBD1 as D (6 bases). Trimming cost V 2 bases and J 3 bases, with 8 bases left between them. The germline gives CDR1 SGHRS, CDR2 YFSETQ. The CDR3 totals 13 residues. CDR3 sequence reads: CASSFGGEETQYF. CDR3 DNA sequence: TGCGCCAGCAGCTTTGGGGGCGAAGAGACCCAGTACTTC.

This clonotype was detected only a few times. This chain joins TRBV6-5 and TRBJ1-6, with a tentative D call TRBD1 (6 bases). Per germline, CDR1 MNHEY and CDR2 SVGAGI. V lost 5 bases to trimming and J lost 7 bases, with 9 bases between them. The CDR3 runs 13 residues. The CDR3 sequence: CASSGGWNSPLHF. In DNA, the CDR3 is TGTGCCAGCAGTGGGGGCTGGAATTCACCCCTCCACTTT.

This clonotype turned up a few times. The V gene is TRBV7-3, the J gene TRBJ2-5; 8 nucleotides align to TRBD2. V lost 3 bases to trimming and J lost 5 bases; unmatched junction nucleotides: 8. Germline CDR1 and CDR2: SGHTA and FQGTGA. The CDR3 loop spans 15 amino acids. The CDR3 sequence: CASSFSGGDIETQYF. The CDR3 nucleotides read TGTGCCAGCAGCTTCTCCGGGGGGGACATCGAGACCCAGTACTTC.

The CDR3 sequence is CASRPGTGGTEAFF. For the CDR3, the DNA is TGTGCCAGCAGGCCCGGGACAGGGGGCACTGAAGCTTTCTTT. The chain employs TRBV25-1 and TRBJ1-1; 11 nucleotides align to TRBD1. The trim removed 6 bases at V and 4 bases at J, leaving 4 bases unmatched. Germline CDR1 MGHDK, CDR2 SYGVNS. The CDR3 consists of 14 residues. Full variable domain (missing parts from reference TRBV25-1 and TRBJ1-1): EADIYQTPRYLVIGTGKKITLECSQTMGHDKMYWYQQDPGMELHLIHYSYGVNSTEKGDLSSESTVSRIRTEHFPLTLESARPSHTSQYLCASRPGTGGTEAFFGQGTRLTVV.

This clonotype was recorded a few times. CDR3 protein: CAISQEYYEQYF. The CDR3 coding sequence is TGTGCCATCAGTCAGGAATACTACGAGCAGTACTTC. The chain links TRBV10-3 to TRBJ2-7; D call uncertain. The V gene's germline CDR1 is ENHRY and CDR2 SYGVKD. Trimming pared 5 bases from V and 3 bases from J, leaving 8 bases between. The CDR3 sequence is 12 residues long.

The rearrangement joins TRBV20-1 to TRBJ2-5; possibly TRBD2 for D (6 bases). The V end was cut by 7 bases, the J end by 4 bases, with 7 bases between. The germline V gene has CDR1 DFQATT and CDR2 SNEGSKA (reference sequence). CDR3 length: 10 residues. In DNA form, the CDR3 reads TGCAGTGAGGAGGGAGAGACCCAGTACTTC. Residues: CSEEGETQYF.

The chain couples TRBV5-6 to TRBJ1-5; D is ambiguous. CDR1 SGHDT and CDR2 YYEEEE come from the germline V gene. V gave up 1 base and J gave up 0 bases, with 11 bases separating them. This CDR3 region has 16 residues. The CDR3 DNA sequence: TGTGCCAGCAGCTTGCGGGCGTATGATAGCAATCAGCCCCAGCATTTT. Translated, it gives CASSLRAYDSNQPQHF.

Concerning this clonotype itself: One end of the junction does not line up with germline, which may come from a read error. This chain connects TRBV9 to TRBJ1-1, with a tentative D call TRBD1 (5 bases). The germline V gene has CDR1 SGDLS and CDR2 YYNGEE. The length of the CDR3 is 14 residues. CDR3 in amino acids: CASSVGEGNTEAFF. The CDR3 nucleotides read TGTGCAAGCAGCGTAGGGGAGGGGAACACTGAAGCTTTCTTT.

This clonotype was counted a few times. The rearrangement links TRBV12-3 or TRBV12-4 to TRBJ2-5; no firm D call. This CDR3 has 12 residues. V was shortened by 7 bases and J by 5 bases, with 11 bases between the two germline ends. CDR3 residues: CASTTLEETQYF. The CDR3 DNA reads TGTGCCAGCACTACCCTGGAGGAGACCCAGTACTTC.

This clonotype was observed a few times. The chain couples TRBV12-3 or TRBV12-4 to TRBJ1-2; TRBD1 aligns across 8 bases. CDR3 length equals 15 residues. The trim removed 1 base at V and 8 bases at J, leaving 9 bases unmatched. CDR3 amino acids: CASSLGQGAREGYTF. The CDR3 DNA follows: TGTGCCAGCAGTTTAGGGCAGGGGGCCCGGGAGGGCTACACCTTC.

This clonotype was found a few times. This rearrangement joins TRBV5-1 to TRBJ1-2; D gene uncertain. This CDR3 has 14 amino acids. Trimming took 0 bases from V and 4 from J, leaving 10 bases between them. Germline CDR1 and CDR2: SGHRS and YFSETQ. CDR3 DNA sequence: TGCGCCAGCAGCTTGGGGATTGAAGTCTATGGCTACACCTTC. Protein: CASSLGIEVYGYTF.

This chain uses TRBV12-3 or TRBV12-4 with TRBJ2-6; possible D gene TRBD1, 5 bases. The V and J ends lost 3 bases and 0 bases respectively, with 18 bases between them. This CDR3 has 19 amino acids. The CDR3 sequence is CASSFWGSLGYSGANVLTF. CDR3 in DNA: TGTGCCAGCAGTTTCTGGGGCAGTCTGGGCTACTCTGGGGCCAACGTCCTGACTTTC.

This rearrangement joins TRBV3-1 to TRBJ2-7; the match to TRBD2 covers 13 bases. Germline values: CDR1 LGHDT, CDR2 YNNKEL (reference sequence). The CDR3 totals 15 residues. Trimming at V came to 3 bases and at J to 5 bases, leaving 4 bases not matched to a gene. The CDR3 reads CASSHTTSGRDEQYF. CDR3 nucleotides: TGTGCCAGCAGCCACACAACTAGCGGGAGGGACGAGCAGTACTTC.

This clonotype was counted only a few times. The rearrangement uses TRBV3-1 and TRBJ2-2, with TRBD1 matching 8 bases. J gave up 0 bases and V 4 bases, and 7 bases lay outside the gene matches. CDR1 and CDR2 (germline): LGHDT, YNNKEL (reference sequence). The CDR3 consists of 17 residues. CDR3: CASSRIPGGANTGELFF. Here the CDR3 DNA reads TGTGCCAGCAGCCGAATCCCAGGGGGCGCGAACACCGGGGAGCTGTTTTTT. Looking up the rest from reference TRBV3-1 and TRBJ2-2 gives the full variable domain: DTAVSQTPKYLVTQMGNDKSIKCEQNLGHDTMYWYKQDSKKFLKIMFSYNNKELIINETVPNRFSPKSPDKAHLNLHINSLELGDSAVYFCASSRIPGGANTGELFFGEGSRLTVL.

This clonotype has a count of ten or more. The chain employs TRBV20-1 and TRBJ2-3; TRBD2 matches 9 bases. Trimming took 4 bases from V and 4 from J; bases not matched to a gene: 3. Germline V gene lookup returns CDR1 DFQATT and CDR2 SNEGSKA (reference sequence). The CDR3 loop spans 13 amino acids. The CDR3: CSATSGRSDTQYF. The DNA of the CDR3 is TGCAGTGCTACGAGCGGGAGGTCAGATACGCAGTATTTT.